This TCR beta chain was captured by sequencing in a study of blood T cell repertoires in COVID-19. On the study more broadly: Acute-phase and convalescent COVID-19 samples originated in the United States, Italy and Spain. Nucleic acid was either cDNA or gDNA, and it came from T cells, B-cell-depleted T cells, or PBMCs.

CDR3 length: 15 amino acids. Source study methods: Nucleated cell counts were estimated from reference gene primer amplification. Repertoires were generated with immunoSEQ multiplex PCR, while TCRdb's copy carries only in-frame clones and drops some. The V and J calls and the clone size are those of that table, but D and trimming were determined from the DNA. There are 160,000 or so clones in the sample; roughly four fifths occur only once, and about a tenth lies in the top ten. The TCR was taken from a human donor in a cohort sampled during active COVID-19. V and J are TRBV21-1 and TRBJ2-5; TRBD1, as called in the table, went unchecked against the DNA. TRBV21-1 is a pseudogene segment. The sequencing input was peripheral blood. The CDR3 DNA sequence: TGTGCCAGCTACCACCCTAGGGGGCCAGATGAGACCCAGTACTTC. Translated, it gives CASYHPRGPDETQYF.